This TCR beta chain was recorded in a study of blood T cell repertoires in COVID-19 (TCRdb year 2020). Notes on the research overall: Collaborator samples came from the United States, Italy and Spain and covered acute and convalescent phases of COVID-19. A de-identified subject ID, COVID-19 status, age in years and sex were almost always included in the sample metadata. HLA class I and class II types, where available, came from metadata supplied by the sample provider rather than from assay-based typing. The repertoires were released in a freely available public database meant as a resource for research on the immune response to SARS-CoV-2. The dataset comprised deeply sampled blood TCRbeta repertoires from subjects exposed to, actively infected with, or recovered from COVID-19. The prospective study material was composed of cDNA or gDNA derived from T cells, B-cell-depleted T cells, or PBMCs. The samples were drawn from the first 160 participants of the ongoing ImmuneRACE study and from 1,254 subjects provided by 6 global collaborators.

Whole blood was collected in K2EDTA tubes by collaborating institutions according to the institutions' own protocols. For TCRbeta analysis, collaborators shipped samples in one of three forms: frozen whole blood, isolated PBMCs, or DNA extracted from either of those sample types. Broader findings and caveats from the paper: The quantity of clinical and demographic metadata differed by source and by participant and was supplied without curation.

The immunoSEQ Assay, a bias-controlled multiplex PCR, was used to amplify TCRbeta CDR3 regions from genomic DNA. In the authors' own workflow: The number of nucleated cells in each sample was estimated by amplification of reference gene primers within the assay. Sequence reads were collapsed and filtered to measure the absolute abundance of every unique TCRbeta CDR3 rearrangement. For each sample, productive Simpson clonality was calculated by taking the square root of Simpson's diversity index across productive rearrangements. TCRdb mirrors the immuneACCESS table, restricted to in-frame sequences. Some clones are absent from its copies; in checked studies, under half trace to an unresolved V gene, and the reason for the others is unknown. D and trimming were read from the DNA, whereas the V and J calls and clone size are those reported in that table. The sample records 100,000 to 150,000 clones, roughly 86% of which are singletons. The ten largest clones capture 5% to 6.5% of the sample.

This clone was seen just once. This receptor's antigen is unknown. Base quality data are lacking; no much larger clone is found one base away. The receptor's source is a human donor in a cohort sampled during active COVID-19. Sequenced: peripheral blood.

CDR3 reads: CATRDRGSTEAFF. The sequenced DNA is TGTGCCACCAGGGACAGGGGGAGCACTGAAGCTTTCTTT. The rearranged chain carries TRBV15 and TRBJ1-1, and TRBD1 matches 10 of the central bases. The CDR3 runs 13 residues from the cysteine to the phenylalanine. This entry keeps only the CDR3 DNA: 39 bases, framed from base 1. CDR1 LNHNV and CDR2 YYDKDF are derived from the germline V gene (reference sequence). The V end gives up 6 bases and the J end 4 bases, leaving 2 bases in the junction not matched to a gene.